This TCR beta chain was sequenced during a study of blood T cells in healthy people across ages (dated by TCRdb to 2015 to 2017). Looking at the study overall: Template switching captured roughly one uniquely barcoded TCR beta cDNA molecule per two T cells in model experiments. Two additional independent replicas of 1 million unique cDNA reads from the same blood draw were analyzed for two donors (one aged 18 to 30 and one aged 80 or older). The study measured age-related changes in TCR beta repertoire diversity using deep sequencing normalized with unique cDNA molecular identifiers. The donors were divided into four age groups: young (average around 15 years), middle-aged (roughly 42), aged (about 62) and long-lived (about 84). On the study overall, not on this receptor specifically: Compared with the aged group, the long-lived group had more naive CD4+ T cells, fewer expanded clones and increased TCR diversity, a pattern suggesting age selection. A strong correlation was found between observed TCR beta diversity and the percentage of naive T cells measured by flow cytometry. As age increased, observed TCR beta diversity per million T cells dropped in a roughly linear way, and a significant reduction was already evident by age 40. Estimates of total diversity based on one million sequenced T cells were regarded as lower bounds and as underestimates. The CMV infection status of donors was not known, potentially confounding age-related changes in expanded clonotypes. Because profiling used bulk unsorted PBMCs, naive and antigen-experienced compartments could not be compared conclusively.

There are 16 amino acids in the CDR3, from cysteine to phenylalanine inclusive. Only CDR3 DNA is held: 48 bases, read in frame from base 1. The germline V gene encodes CDR1 MGHDK and CDR2 SYGVNS. At the junction V is shortened by 4 bases and J by 5 bases, with 20 bases in between. In this sample, this clonotype turned up a few times. Its cognate antigen has yet to be identified. Base qualities were left out, and no much larger clone turns up one base away. The library was made by 5' RACE. TCRdb lists the instrument as Illumina HiSeq 2500. The second PCR ran for about 6 to 12 cycles and used a J-beta primer mix along with a sample-barcoded 5' primer. A unique molecular identifier was introduced onto each TCR beta cDNA molecule by a template-switch 5' adaptor carrying 12 random nucleotides. At least 2.5 million CDR3-containing paired-end reads were obtained from each sample. The Mint cDNA synthesis kit, primed by a TRBC-specific oligonucleotide, was used to synthesize first-strand cDNA from all RNA. All cDNA was treated with uracil-DNA glycosylase and then went through a first 18-cycle PCR with the universal primers M1SS and BC2_uni_R. On the authors' methods: For normalization, 1 million high-quality reads, each with a distinct molecular identifier, were randomly selected from each sample. Reads with shared molecular identifiers were discarded instead of being binned into consensus sequences. MiTCR, run with a Q25 quality threshold and the strictest error-elimination algorithm, handled CDR3 identification, clonotype clustering and error correction. Lower-bound total TCR beta diversity was estimated with a nonparametric unseen species model using Euler transformation. Starting from the raw public reads, TCRdb applied fastp trimming at Q25, assembled clones with MiXCR and retained in-frame beta chains. Each CDR3 protein appears once, grouped with its most common genes and DNA. TCRdb assigned the V and J calls; the authors' analysis was not used. Here the sample has roughly 800,000 distinct CDR3 sequences; around 25% occur a single time. The ten most abundant clones make up under 4.5% of the sample.

The approximately 41 donors, aged 6 to 90 years, were systemically healthy Caucasian individuals from Russia. Each donor gave about 11 milliliters of peripheral blood, drawn into EDTA-treated Vacutainer tubes. Ficoll-Paque density-gradient centrifugation was used to isolate PBMCs, with at least 6.5 million per sample. Trizol reagent was used to extract total RNA from PBMCs, with at least 6 micrograms per sample. The percentages of naive CD45RAhigh/CD27high T cells were determined by flow cytometry on a PBMC aliquot from every donor. A further study also used this sample, focusing on T cells of mothers and their children. Per that second paper: The donors were nine systemically healthy Caucasian individuals, made up of three mothers and their six children. cDNA synthesis used all of the extracted RNA, with 1.5 ug of RNA in each 15 ul reaction. Sample barcodes and 2-4 random nucleotides were added via the M1S primer in the second PCR. Over 8.5 million TCR beta CDR3 reads came from each mother, compared with 2.5 million to 3.5 million reads from each child. Thymic selection similarly shapes TCR recombination output in related and unrelated pairs, with minor effect from inherited differences. Related mother-child pairs always showed normalized repertoire overlap that was slightly higher than in unrelated mother-child pairs, though the difference was never significant. No persistent microchimeric T cell clones were detected, at a sensitivity of approximately 110 clones per million clonotypes. In the study, deep NGS was used to compare the TCR beta repertoires of mothers and children, and features distinguishing related mother-child pairs from unrelated individuals were sought. The mean age was 40 +/- 4 years for the mothers and roughly 10 +/- 4 years for the children. Libraries were sequenced on Illumina HiSeq 2000 with 100+100 nt paired-end reads after adapter ligation with NEBNext reagents. To prevent cross-contamination, the mother and child libraries were prepared one month apart and sequenced in separate runs. For each donor, somewhere between roughly 450,000 and 2,200,000 distinct TCR beta clonotypes were identified. Naive TCR beta clonotypes were estimated from low-frequency clonotypes matched to each donor's FACS-determined naive share, without sorting.

The V and J genes are TRBV25-1 and TRBJ1-2; the best D guess is TRBD1, with 5 bases matching. The origin of this receptor is a boy between 10 and 17 years old in good health. Sequencing was done on a sample of blood. This receptor has the CDR3 CASSGPLGSGRYGYTF. The DNA sequence is given as TGTGCCAGCAGTGGGCCACTGGGGTCAGGGAGGTATGGCTACACCTTC.